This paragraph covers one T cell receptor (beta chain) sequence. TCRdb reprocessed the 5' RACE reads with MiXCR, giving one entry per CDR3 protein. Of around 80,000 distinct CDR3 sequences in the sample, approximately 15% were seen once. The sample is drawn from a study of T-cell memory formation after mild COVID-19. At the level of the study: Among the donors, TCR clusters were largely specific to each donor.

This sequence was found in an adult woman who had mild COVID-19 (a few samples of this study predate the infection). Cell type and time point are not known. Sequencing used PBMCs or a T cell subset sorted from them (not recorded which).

The CDR3 coding sequence is TGTGCCAGCAGTTACTCTGGGGGATCAGGCTACGAGCAGTACTTC. It is translated as CASSYSGGSGYEQYF. The gene calls are TRBV6-2 or TRBV6-3 and TRBJ2-7; D may be TRBD1 or TRBD2 (5 bases each). The CDR3 sequence is 15 residues long. Germline CDR1 is MNHEY and CDR2 is SVGEGT. Trimming removed 0 bases at V and 3 bases at J, with 12 bases between.